This is a list of T cell receptor beta chains from one sample in a study of T cells in localized non-small cell lung cancer. This table comes from immunoSEQ multiplex PCR, and its TCRdb copy is limited to in-frame clones, with some not included. Among some 50,000 clones listed, around four fifths were seen once. The sample in question was peripheral blood mononuclear cells, obtained before any cancer treatment. All receptors derive from a man aged 40 to 70 with stage III lung adenocarcinoma. The CDR3 runs from the conserved cysteine through the conserved F or W. Size tells how often a clone was seen (once, few, many) or the class of an expanded clone, and some rows leave it out.

V	size	J	CDR3
TRBV7-8	once	TRBJ2-7	CASSRTSSYEQYF
TRBV25-1	-	TRBJ2-3	CASSDRSSGDTQYF
TRBV7-9	-	TRBJ1-1	CASSLTGAPEAFF
TRBV5-5	-	TRBJ2-5	CASSREGLIRGVQETQYF
TRBV11-2	-	TRBJ1-4	CASSLEATRNEKLFF
TRBV7-3	-	TRBJ1-4	CASSLGASGNEKLFF
TRBV5-4	-	TRBJ1-2	CASSLFFGTDINYGYTF
TRBV7-3	-	TRBJ1-6	CASSLLGAQGSPLHF
TRBV2	-	TRBJ2-1	CASNILGGYNEQFF
TRBV7-8	-	TRBJ1-1	CASSLASKGTEAFF
TRBV10-1	-	TRBJ2-5	CASSEGSVQETQYF
TRBV6-6	-	TRBJ1-2	CASRSTERFYGYTF
TRBV5-1	-	TRBJ1-1	CASSSSGRGTEAFF
TRBV11-3	-	TRBJ2-7	CASSPGTGTYEQYF
TRBV4-2	-	TRBJ2-7	CASSQDKVQRQYF
TRBV28	-	TRBJ2-2	CASTTQGEIGGELFF
TRBV6-5	medium-sized	TRBJ2-7	CASSYQYEQYF
TRBV6-1	-	TRBJ2-7	CASSEGAGGTSPREQYF
TRBV30	-	TRBJ2-1	CACGTGSYNEQFF
TRBV7-9	-	TRBJ2-2	CASMAGTGATGELFF
TRBV15	-	TRBJ1-1	CATSRRQGTAFF
TRBV9	-	TRBJ1-3	CASSGQEHSGNTIYF
TRBV5-6	-	TRBJ1-1	CASSRITGVGTEAFF
TRBV5-8	-	TRBJ1-5	CASSSDSQPQHF
TRBV2	-	TRBJ1-2	CASWWTGRSGRGGYTF
TRBV9	-	TRBJ1-2	CASSPGQVEDYGYTF
TRBV6-6	few	TRBJ1-4	CASGGEEKLFF
TRBV4-3	-	-	CASSRLTGGTPYEQYF
TRBV6-5	-	TRBJ2-2	CASSHPTPGELFF
TRBV4-3	-	TRBJ1-6	CASSQEWGFHDNSPLHF
TRBV7-9	-	TRBJ1-1	CASSFETEAFF
TRBV7-8	-	TRBJ2-1	CASSPSGGSSYNEQFF
TRBV27	few	TRBJ1-5	CASSPGRFNQPQHF
TRBV4-2	few	TRBJ2-1	CASSQVRGAGDEQFF
TRBV29-1	-	TRBJ2-3	CSVEVWQGRDTDTQYF
TRBV5-1	-	TRBJ1-1	CASSFMQGSEAFF
TRBV6-1	-	TRBJ2-5	CASSGQGARETQYF
TRBV6-5	-	TRBJ1-4	CASSYSVDEKLFF
TRBV5-4	-	TRBJ1-1	CASSSPGGADTEAFF
TRBV21-1	-	TRBJ2-7	CASSGRDRSYEQYF
TRBV9	-	TRBJ2-2	CASSVSSSGRSGELFF
TRBV7-9	-	TRBJ1-2	CASSLGQGAGYTF
TRBV27	-	TRBJ1-3	CASRDSGNTIYF
TRBV9	once	TRBJ2-7	CASSVHVGQYF
TRBV30	-	TRBJ2-4	CAWTVGDRGADIQYF
TRBV11-1	-	TRBJ1-2	CASSTDSYGYTF
TRBV6-6	-	TRBJ1-1	CASNMDRGLNTEAFF
TRBV7-9	-	TRBJ1-2	CASSFEKDGYTF
TRBV19	-	TRBJ1-2	CASSSGSGPGYTF
TRBV27	-	TRBJ1-1	CASRLRECTEAFF
TRBV4-3	-	TRBJ2-2	CASSLTAGELFF
TRBV11-3	once	TRBJ2-3	CASSSLWADDNTDTQYF